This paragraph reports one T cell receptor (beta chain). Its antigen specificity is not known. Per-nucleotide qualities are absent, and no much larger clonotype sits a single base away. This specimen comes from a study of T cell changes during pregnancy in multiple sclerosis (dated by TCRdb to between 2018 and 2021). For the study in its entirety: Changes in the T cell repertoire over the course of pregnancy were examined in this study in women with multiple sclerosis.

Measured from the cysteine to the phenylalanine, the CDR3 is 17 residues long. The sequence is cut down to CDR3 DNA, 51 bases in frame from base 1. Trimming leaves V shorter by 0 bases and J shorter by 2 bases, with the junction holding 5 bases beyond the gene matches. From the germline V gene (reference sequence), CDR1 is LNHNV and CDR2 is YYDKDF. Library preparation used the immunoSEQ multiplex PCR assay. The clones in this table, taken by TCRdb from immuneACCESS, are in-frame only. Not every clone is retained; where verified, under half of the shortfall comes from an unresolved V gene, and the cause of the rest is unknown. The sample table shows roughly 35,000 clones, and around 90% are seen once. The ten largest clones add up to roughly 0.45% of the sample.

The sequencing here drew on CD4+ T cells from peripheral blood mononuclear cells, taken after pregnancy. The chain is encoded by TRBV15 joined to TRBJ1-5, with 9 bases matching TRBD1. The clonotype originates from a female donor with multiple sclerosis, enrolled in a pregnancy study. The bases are TGTGCCACCAGCAGAGAGTACAGACAGGGGGGCAATCAGCCCCAGCATTTT. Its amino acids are CATSREYRQGGNQPQHF.